This T cell receptor (beta chain) was sequenced for a study of blood T cell repertoires in COVID-19. Background on the study: The samples span acute and convalescent COVID-19 from the United States, Italy and Spain. In each case, the material was cDNA or gDNA derived from T cells, B-cell-depleted T cells, or PBMCs.

Study processing details: From reference gene primer amplification, estimates of nucleated cell counts were derived. TCRdb's table, derived via immunoSEQ multiplex PCR, lists solely in-frame clones and lacks some. For V, J and clone size, that table is used; D and trimming come from the DNA. The sample has some 47,000 clones; 80% to 90% are singletons. This CDR3 contains 14 residues. CDR1 and CDR2 from the germline V gene are SGHNT and YENEEA. Germline trimming cut 3 bases from V and 4 bases from J; bases unmatched to any gene: 4. The receptor's source is a human donor in a cohort sampled during active COVID-19. The specimen sequenced was peripheral blood. The V call is TRBV11-3, the J call TRBJ2-3, with 7 bases that match TRBD1. The CDR3 DNA sequence: TGTGCCAGCAGCTTGACAGGGTTCGCAGATACGCAGTATTTT. Its translation is CASSLTGFADTQYF.